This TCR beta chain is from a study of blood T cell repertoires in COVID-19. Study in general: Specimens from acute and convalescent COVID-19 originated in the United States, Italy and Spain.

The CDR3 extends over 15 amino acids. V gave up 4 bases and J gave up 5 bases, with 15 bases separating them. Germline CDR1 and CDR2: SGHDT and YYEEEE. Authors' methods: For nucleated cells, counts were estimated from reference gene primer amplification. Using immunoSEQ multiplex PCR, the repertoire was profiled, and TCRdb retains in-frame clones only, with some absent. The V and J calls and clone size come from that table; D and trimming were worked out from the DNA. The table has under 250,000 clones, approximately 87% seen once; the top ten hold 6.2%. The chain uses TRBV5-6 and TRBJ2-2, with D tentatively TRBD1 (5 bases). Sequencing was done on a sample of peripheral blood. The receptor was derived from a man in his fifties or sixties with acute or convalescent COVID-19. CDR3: CASSTLQVLTGELFF. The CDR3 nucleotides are TGTGCCAGCAGCACGTTACAGGTTCTGACCGGGGAGCTGTTTTTT.